The clone carrying this TCR beta chain has only a few counts. Its antigen is undetermined. The data are from a study of beta chain features in type 1 diabetes. For the study at large: Researchers looked at fewer than 120,000,000 sorted cells across all samples.

The CDR3 runs 14 residues. V lost 3 bases and J lost 3, with 11 bases in between. The germline V gene has CDR1 ENHRY and CDR2 SYGVKD. The authors reverse transcribed all of the isolated RNA, so sequencing captured expressed TCRB transcripts. The study sequenced naive, central memory and regulatory T cell samples to an average of around 3.5 million reads. The assay was immunoSEQ multiplex PCR, and TCRdb's table has in-frame clones only and misses some. The table lists over 300,000 clones, 6.5% to 10% of them singletons. Study outcomes and limitations: Still unanswered here is whether HLA type influences TCRB rearrangement. A closer apparent resemblance between naive, central memory and Treg TCRB repertoires was seen in patients than in healthy donors.

V is TRBV10-3 and J is TRBJ1-2, with D unresolved. Source material: central memory CD4+ T cells from blood. The TCR comes from a woman aged 18-35 years in good health. CDR3 residues: CAISEELGHYGYTF. CDR3 bases: TGTGCCATCAGTGAAGAATTAGGGCACTATGGCTACACCTTC.